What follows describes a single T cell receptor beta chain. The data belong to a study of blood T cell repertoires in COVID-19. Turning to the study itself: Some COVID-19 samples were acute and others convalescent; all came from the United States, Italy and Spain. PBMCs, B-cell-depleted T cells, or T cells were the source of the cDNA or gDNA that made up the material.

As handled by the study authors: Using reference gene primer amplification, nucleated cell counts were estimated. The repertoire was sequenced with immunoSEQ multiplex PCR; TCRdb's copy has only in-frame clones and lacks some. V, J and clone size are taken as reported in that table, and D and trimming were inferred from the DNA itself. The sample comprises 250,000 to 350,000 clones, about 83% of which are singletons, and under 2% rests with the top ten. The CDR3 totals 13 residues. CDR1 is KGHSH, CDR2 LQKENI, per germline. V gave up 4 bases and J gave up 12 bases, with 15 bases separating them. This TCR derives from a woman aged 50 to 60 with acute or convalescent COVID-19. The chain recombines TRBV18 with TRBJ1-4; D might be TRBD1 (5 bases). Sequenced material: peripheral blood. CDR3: CASSLRAPAELFF. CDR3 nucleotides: TGTGCCAGCTCACTCAGGGCCCCCGCGGAACTGTTTTTT.